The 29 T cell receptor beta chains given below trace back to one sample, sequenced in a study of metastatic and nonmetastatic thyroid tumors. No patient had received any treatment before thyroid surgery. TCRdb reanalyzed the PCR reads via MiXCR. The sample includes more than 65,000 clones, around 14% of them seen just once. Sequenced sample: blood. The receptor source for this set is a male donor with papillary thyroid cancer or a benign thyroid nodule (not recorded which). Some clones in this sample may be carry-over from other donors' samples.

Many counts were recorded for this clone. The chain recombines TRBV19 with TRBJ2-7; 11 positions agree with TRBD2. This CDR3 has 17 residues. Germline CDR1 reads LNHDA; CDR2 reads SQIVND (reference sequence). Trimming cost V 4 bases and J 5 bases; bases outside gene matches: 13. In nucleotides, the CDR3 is TGTGCCAGTAGTAGTCTAGCGGGAGGCCCCGGGATGGACGAGCAGTACTTC. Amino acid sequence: CASSSLAGGPGMDEQYF. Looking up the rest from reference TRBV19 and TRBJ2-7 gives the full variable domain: DGGITQSPKYLFRKEGQNVTLSCEQNLNHDAMYWYRQDPGQGLRLIYYSQIVNDFQKGDIAEGYSVSREKKESFPLTVTSAQKNPTAFYLCASSSLAGGPGMDEQYFGPGTRLTVT.

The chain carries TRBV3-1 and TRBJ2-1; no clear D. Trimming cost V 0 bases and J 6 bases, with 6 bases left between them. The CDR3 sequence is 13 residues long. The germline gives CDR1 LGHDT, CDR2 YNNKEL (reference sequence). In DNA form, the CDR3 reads TGTGCCAGCAGCCAAGATTGGAGCAATGAGCAGTTCTTC. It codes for CASSQDWSNEQFF.

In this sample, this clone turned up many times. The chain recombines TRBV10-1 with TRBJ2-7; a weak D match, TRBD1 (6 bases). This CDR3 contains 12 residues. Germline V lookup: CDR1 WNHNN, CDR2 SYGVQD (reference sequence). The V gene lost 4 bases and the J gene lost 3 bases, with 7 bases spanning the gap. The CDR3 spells CASSGGGYEQYF. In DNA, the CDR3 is TGCGCCAGCAGTGGAGGGGGCTACGAGCAGTACTTC.

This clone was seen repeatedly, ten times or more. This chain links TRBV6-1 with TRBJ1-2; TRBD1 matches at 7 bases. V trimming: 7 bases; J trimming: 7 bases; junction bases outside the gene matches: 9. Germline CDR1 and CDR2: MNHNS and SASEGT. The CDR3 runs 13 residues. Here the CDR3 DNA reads TGTGCCAGCAAATTCGACAGGGAAGCTGGCTACACCTTC. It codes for CASKFDREAGYTF.

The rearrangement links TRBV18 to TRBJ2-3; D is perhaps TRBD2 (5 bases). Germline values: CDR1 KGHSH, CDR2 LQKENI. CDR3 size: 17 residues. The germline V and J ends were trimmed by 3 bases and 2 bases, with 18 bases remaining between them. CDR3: CASSPSSSRVITDTQYF. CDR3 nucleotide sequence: TGTGCCAGCTCACCCAGCTCGTCGAGGGTAATCACAGATACGCAGTATTTT.

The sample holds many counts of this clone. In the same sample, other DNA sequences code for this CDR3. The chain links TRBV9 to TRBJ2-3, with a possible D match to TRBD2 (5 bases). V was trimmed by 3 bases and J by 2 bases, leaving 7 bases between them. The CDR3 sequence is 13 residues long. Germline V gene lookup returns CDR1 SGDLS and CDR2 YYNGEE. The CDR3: CASSADSTDTQYF. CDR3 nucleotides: TGTGCCAGCAGCGCGGACTCCACAGATACGCAGTATTTT.

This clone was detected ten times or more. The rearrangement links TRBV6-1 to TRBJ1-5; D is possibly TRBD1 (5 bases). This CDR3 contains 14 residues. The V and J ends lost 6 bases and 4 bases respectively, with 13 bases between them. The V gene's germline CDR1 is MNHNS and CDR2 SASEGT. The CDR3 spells CASRGGGSNQPQHF. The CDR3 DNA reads TGTGCCAGCAGGGGGGGAGGGAGTAATCAGCCCCAGCATTTT.

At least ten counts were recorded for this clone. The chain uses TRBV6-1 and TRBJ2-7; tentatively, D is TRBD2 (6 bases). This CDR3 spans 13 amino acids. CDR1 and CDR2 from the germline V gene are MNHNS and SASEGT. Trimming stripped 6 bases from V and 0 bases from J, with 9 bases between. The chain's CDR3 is CASRVEGSYEQYV. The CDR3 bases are TGTGCCAGCAGGGTGGAGGGCTCCTACGAGCAGTACGTC.

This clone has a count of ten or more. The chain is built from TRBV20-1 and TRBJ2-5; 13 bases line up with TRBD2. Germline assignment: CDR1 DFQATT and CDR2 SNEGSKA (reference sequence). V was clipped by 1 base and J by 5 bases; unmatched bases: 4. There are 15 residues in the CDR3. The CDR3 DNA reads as TGCAGTGCTAGAGGGACTAGCGGGAGACGTGAGACCCAGTACTTC. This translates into CSARGTSGRRETQYF.

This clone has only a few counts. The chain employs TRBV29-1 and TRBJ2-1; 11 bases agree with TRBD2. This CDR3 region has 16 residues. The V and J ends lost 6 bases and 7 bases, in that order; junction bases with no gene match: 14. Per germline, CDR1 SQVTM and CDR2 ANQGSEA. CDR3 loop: CSVAGLAGGACNEQFF. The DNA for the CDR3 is TGCAGCGTGGCCGGACTAGCGGGCGGAGCCTGTAATGAGCAGTTCTTC.

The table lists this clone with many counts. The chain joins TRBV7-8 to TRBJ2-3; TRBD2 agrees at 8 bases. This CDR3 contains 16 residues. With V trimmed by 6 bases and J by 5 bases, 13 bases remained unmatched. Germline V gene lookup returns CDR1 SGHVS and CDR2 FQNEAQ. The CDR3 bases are TGTGCCAGCAGGGTAGGACGGGAGGGCCGGTTAGATACGCAGTATTTT. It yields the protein CASRVGREGRLDTQYF.

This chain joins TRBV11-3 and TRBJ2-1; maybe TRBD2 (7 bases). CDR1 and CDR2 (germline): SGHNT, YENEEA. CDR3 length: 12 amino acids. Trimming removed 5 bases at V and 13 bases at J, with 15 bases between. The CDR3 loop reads CASSPRGGDQFF. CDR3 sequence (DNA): TGTGCCAGCAGCCCGAGGGGGGGAGATCAGTTCTTC.

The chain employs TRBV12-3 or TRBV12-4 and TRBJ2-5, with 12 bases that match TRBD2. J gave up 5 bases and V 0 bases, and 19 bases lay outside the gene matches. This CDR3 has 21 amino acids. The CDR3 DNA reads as TGTGCCAGCAGTTTAGCGGTGGCACTAGCGGGAGGATGTGGGATTTGGGAGACCCAGTACTTC. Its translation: CASSLAVALAGGCGIWETQYF.

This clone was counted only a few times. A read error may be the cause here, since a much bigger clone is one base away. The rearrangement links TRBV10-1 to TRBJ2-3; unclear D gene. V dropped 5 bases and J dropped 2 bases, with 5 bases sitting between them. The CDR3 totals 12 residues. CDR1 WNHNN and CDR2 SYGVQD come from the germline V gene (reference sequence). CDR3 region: CASSYITDTQYF. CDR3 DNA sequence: TGCGCCAGCAGTTACATCACAGATACGCAGTATTTT.

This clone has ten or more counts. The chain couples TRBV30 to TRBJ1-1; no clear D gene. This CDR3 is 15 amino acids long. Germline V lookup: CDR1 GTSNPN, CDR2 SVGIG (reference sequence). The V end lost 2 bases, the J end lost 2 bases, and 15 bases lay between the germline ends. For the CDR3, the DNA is TGTGCCTGGAGTTCCGGTAACAGCCTTAACACTGAAGCTTTCTTT. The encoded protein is CAWSSGNSLNTEAFF. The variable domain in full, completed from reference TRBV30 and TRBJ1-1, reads SQTIHQWPATLVQPVGSPLSLECTVEGTSNPNLYWYRQAAGRGLQLLFYSVGIGQISSEVPQNLSASRPQDRQFILSSKKLLLSDSGFYLCAWSSGNSLNTEAFFGQGTRLTVV.

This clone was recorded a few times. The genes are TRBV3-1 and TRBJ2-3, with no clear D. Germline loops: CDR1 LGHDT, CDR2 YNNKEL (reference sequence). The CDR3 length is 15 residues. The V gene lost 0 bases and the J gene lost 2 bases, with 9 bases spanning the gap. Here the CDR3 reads CASSQDGEFTDTQYF. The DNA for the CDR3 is TGTGCCAGCAGCCAAGATGGAGAGTTCACAGATACGCAGTATTTT.

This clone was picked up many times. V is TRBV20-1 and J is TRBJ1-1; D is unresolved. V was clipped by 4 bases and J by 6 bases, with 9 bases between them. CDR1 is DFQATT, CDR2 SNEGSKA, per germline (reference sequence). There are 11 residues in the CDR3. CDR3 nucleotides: TGCAGTGCTAAGAAGGGCGCTGAAGCTTTCTTT. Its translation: CSAKKGAEAFF.

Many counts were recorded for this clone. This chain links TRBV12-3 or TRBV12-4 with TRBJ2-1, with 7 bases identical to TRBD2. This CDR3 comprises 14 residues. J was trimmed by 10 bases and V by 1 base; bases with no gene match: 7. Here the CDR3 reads CASSLVLRAGEQFF. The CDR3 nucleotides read TGTGCCAGCAGTTTAGTTCTTCGAGCGGGAGAGCAGTTCTTC.

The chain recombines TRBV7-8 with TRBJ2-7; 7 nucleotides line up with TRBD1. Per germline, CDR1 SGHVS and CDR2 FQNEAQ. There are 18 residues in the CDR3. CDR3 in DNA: TGTGCCAGCAGCTTACTTATTCGCCGGTACAGGGGCTCCTACGAGCGGTACGTC. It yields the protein CASSLLIRRYRGSYERYV.

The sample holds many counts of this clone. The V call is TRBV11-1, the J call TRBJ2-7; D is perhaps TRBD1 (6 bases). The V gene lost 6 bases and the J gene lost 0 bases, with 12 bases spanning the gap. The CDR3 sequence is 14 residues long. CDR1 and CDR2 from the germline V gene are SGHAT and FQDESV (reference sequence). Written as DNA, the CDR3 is TGTGCCAGCAGGGGTGGACAGAACTCCTACGAGCAGTACTTC. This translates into CASRGGQNSYEQYF.

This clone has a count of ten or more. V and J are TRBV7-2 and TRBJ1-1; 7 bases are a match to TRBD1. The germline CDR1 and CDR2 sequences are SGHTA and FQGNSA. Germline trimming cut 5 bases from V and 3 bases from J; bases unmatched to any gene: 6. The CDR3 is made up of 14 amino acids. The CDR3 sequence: CASSPLDRDTEAFF. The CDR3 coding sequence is TGTGCCAGCAGCCCCCTCGACAGGGACACTGAAGCTTTCTTT.

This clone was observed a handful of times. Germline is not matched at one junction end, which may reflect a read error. The CDR3: CASGTPSTYTQYF. DNA of the CDR3: TGTGCCAGCGGGACACCTAGCACATATACACAGTATTTT. This chain uses TRBV6-1 with TRBJ2-3; D perhaps matches TRBD1 (6 bases). Germline CDR1 MNHNS, CDR2 SASEGT. The CDR3 extends over 13 amino acids.

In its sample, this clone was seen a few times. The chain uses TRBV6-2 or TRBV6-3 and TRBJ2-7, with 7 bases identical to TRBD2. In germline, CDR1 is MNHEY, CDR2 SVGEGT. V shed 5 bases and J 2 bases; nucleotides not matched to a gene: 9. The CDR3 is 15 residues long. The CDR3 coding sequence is TGTGCCAGCAGTCCTAACCGGGACTACCCCTACGAGCAGTACTTC. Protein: CASSPNRDYPYEQYF.

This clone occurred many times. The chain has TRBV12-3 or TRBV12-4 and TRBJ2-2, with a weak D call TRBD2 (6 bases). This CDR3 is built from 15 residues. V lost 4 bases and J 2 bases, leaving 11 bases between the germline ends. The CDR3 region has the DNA TGTGCCAGCAGTTGGGGACTGGCAAACACCGGGGAGCTGTTTTTT. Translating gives CASSWGLANTGELFF.

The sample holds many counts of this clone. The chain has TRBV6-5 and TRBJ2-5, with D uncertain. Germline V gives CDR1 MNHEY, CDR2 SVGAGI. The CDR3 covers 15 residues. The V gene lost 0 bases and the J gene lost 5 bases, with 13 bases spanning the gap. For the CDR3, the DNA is TGTGCCAGCAGTTACTCGAAGGGCCTCGGGGAGACCCAGTACTTC. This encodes CASSYSKGLGETQYF.

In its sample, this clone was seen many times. In DNA form, the CDR3 reads TGTGCCAGCAGCTTGGGACTAGCGGGAGGGGGGTACAATGAGCAGTTCTTC. Protein: CASSLGLAGGGYNEQFF. This sequence joins TRBV5-8 and TRBJ2-1; 14 positions agree with TRBD2. V lost 0 bases, J lost 4 bases, and 3 bases stayed unmatched. From germline, CDR1 is SGHTS and CDR2 YDEGEE. This CDR3 comprises 17 residues.

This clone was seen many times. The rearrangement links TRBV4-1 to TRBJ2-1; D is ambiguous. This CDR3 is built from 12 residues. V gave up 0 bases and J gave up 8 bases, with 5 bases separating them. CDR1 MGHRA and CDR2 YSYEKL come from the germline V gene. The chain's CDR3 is CASSQDGYEQFF. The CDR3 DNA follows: TGCGCCAGCAGCCAAGATGGGTATGAGCAGTTCTTC.

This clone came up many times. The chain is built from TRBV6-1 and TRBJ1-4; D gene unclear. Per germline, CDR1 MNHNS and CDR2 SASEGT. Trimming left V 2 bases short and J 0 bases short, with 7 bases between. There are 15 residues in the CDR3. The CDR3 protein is CASSEHRATNEKLFF. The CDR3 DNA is TGTGCCAGCAGTGAACATCGCGCAACTAATGAAAAACTGTTTTTT.

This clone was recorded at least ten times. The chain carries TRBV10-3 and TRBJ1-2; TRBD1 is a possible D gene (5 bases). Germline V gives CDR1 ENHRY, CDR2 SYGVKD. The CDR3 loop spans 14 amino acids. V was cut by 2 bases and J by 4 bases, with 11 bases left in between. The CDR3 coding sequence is TGTGCCATCAGTGAGGACCCAGGGACCTATGGCTACACCTTC. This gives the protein CAISEDPGTYGYTF.